These T cell receptor beta chains were read from a single sample in a study of blood T cell repertoires in COVID-19. The assay was immunoSEQ multiplex PCR, and TCRdb's table has in-frame clones only and misses some. Among just over 95,000 clones listed, 90% were seen once. Sequenced material: peripheral blood. These receptors were collected from a man aged 60 to 69 with acute or convalescent COVID-19. Both conserved end residues are part of each CDR3. The order of the fields is D gene, J gene, clone size, V gene, CDR3 DNA, CDR3 protein. D genes are given only for firm matches. Size tells how often a clone was seen (once, few, many) or the class of an expanded clone, and some rows leave it out.

TRBD1	TRBJ2-7	-	TRBV5-5	TGTGCCAGCAGCTTGGACCCTCTCCCGGGACAGGGGTCCCTTCGGGAGCAGTACTTC	CASSLDPLPGQGSLREQYF
-	TRBJ1-6	-	TRBV7-9	TGTGCCAGCAGCAAAAGTGGGGGCCCCGGACAATCCAATTCACCCCTCCACTTT	CASSKSGGPGQSNSPLHF
-	TRBJ1-5	-	TRBV2	TGTGCCAGCAGTCGGGGGGCAAGTCAGCCCCAGCATTTT	CASSRGASQPQHF
-	TRBJ2-5	few	TRBV7-9	TGTGCCAGCAGCTCACCAGGTCGGGGAGAGACCCAGTACTTC	CASSSPGRGETQYF
-	TRBJ1-1	-	TRBV6-6	TGTGCCAGCAGTTACTCGAGTGCGGTGAACACTGAAGCTTTCTTT	CASSYSSAVNTEAFF
-	TRBJ1-1	-	TRBV6-5	TGTGCCAGCAGTTACCCCTCTGGGGGGATGGACACTGAAGCTTTCTTT	CASSYPSGGMDTEAFF
-	TRBJ1-5	-	TRBV12-3/TRBV12-4	TGTGCCAGCAGTTTAATATCCAATCAGCCCCAGCATTTT	CASSLISNQPQHF
TRBD1	TRBJ1-1	-	TRBV6-5	TGTGCCAGCGGACCGAGGGACAGGGTCAAAGGAGCTTTCTTT	CASGPRDRVKGAFF
-	TRBJ1-5	-	TRBV7-8	TGTGCCAGCAGCTTCGACAGGAATCAGCCCCAGCATTTT	CASSFDRNQPQHF
TRBD2	TRBJ2-3	-	TRBV2	TGTGCCAGCAGTGGGGGGACTAGCGGTTTCACAGATACGCAGTATTTT	CASSGGTSGFTDTQYF
-	TRBJ1-1	-	TRBV5-1	TGCGCCAGCAGCCCGCACGGGGGTGGCACTGAAGCTTTCTTT	CASSPHGGGTEAFF
TRBD1	TRBJ2-1	few	TRBV3-1/TRBV3-2	TGTGCCAGCAGCCTGGGACAGGGGAATAACAATGAGCAGTTCTTC	CASSLGQGNNNEQFF
-	TRBJ1-1	-	TRBV7-7	TGTGCCAGCAGCCCCAGTCCCGGGACTGAAGCTTTCTTT	CASSPSPGTEAFF
TRBD1	TRBJ1-1	-	TRBV6-5	TGTGCCAGCAGTTCAGGGGACAGAATTACTAACACTGAAGCTTTCTTT	CASSSGDRITNTEAFF
-	TRBJ1-3	few	TRBV7-9	TGTGCCAGCAGCTTAGTGTACGGCTCTGGAAACACCATATATTTT	CASSLVYGSGNTIYF
-	TRBJ1-1	-	TRBV3-1/TRBV3-2	TGTGCCAGCAGCCGGCAGTCTTTGGCTGAAGCTTTCTTT	CASSRQSLAEAFF
-	TRBJ1-2	-	TRBV5-1	TGCGCCAGCGGCCTGGACGACATAGCGGGCTACACCTTC	CASGLDDIAGYTF
TRBD1	TRBJ1-4	-	TRBV5-1	TGCGCCAGCAGGGACGGACAGGGGCCCGAACAACTGTTTTTT	CASRDGQGPEQLFF
TRBD1	TRBJ1-3	-	TRBV9	TGTGCCAGCAGCCCAGGGACAGGGGGTGGAAACACCATATATTTT	CASSPGTGGGNTIYF
-	TRBJ2-1	once	TRBV19	TGTGCCAGTAGTATAGGAGGGGGGGGCTACAATGAGCAGTTCTTC	CASSIGGGGYNEQFF
-	TRBJ2-2	-	TRBV5-1	TGCGCCAGCAGGGACACTGCGAACACCGGGGAGCTGTTTTTT	CASRDTANTGELFF
TRBD1	TRBJ1-1	-	TRBV28	TGTGCCAGCAGGTCGGGACAGTCTTACACTGAAGCTTTCTTT	CASRSGQSYTEAFF
-	TRBJ1-2	few	TRBV19	TGTGCCAGTAGTATGCCCAACAACCTTCCCAGGGCAGGCGGTGTCGACTATGGCTACACCTTC	CASSMPNNLPRAGGVDYGYTF
-	TRBJ1-5	-	TRBV12-3/TRBV12-4	TGTGCCAGCAGTTTGTTCCCCCAACAGCCCCAGCATTTT	CASSLFPQQPQHF
TRBD2	TRBJ2-1	-	TRBV6-5	TGTGCCAGCAGCTGGGGACTAGCGGGGGGCAATGAGCAGTTCTTC	CASSWGLAGGNEQFF
-	TRBJ1-1	-	TRBV11-2	TGTGCCAGCCTAGAAGGGGAGAACACTGAAGCTTTCTTT	CASLEGENTEAFF
-	TRBJ2-7	-	TRBV20-1	TGCAGTGCTAGTGGGGACAAGACCTACGAGCAGTACTTC	CSASGDKTYEQYF
-	TRBJ1-2	-	TRBV2	TGTGCCAGCAGTGAAAACGAGGGTCACGGCTACACCTTC	CASSENEGHGYTF
-	TRBJ1-2	once	TRBV5-1	TGCGCCAGCAGCTTGACGGATTTCCGAGGAGGCTACACCTTC	CASSLTDFRGGYTF
TRBD1	TRBJ2-2	-	TRBV9	TGTGCCAGCAGCGCAACCGGGACAGGGCGTTTCACCGGGGAGCTGTTTTTT	CASSATGTGRFTGELFF
-	TRBJ2-1	-	TRBV15	TGTGCCACCAGCAGAGATGGAGGCCAATCCTACAATGAGCAGTTCTTC	CATSRDGGQSYNEQFF
TRBD1	TRBJ2-7	-	TRBV3-1/TRBV3-2	TGTGCCAGCAGCCAGGATGGGACAGCCGAGCAGTACTTC	CASSQDGTAEQYF
-	TRBJ1-2	-	TRBV6-1	TGTGCCAGCAGTGAAGAGGCGGGACGGATCTATGGCTACACCTTC	CASSEEAGRIYGYTF
TRBD1	TRBJ1-4	-	TRBV3-1/TRBV3-2	TGTGCCAGCAGCCTCAGACAGGGGGCGGTTGAAAAACTGTTTTTT	CASSLRQGAVEKLFF
-	TRBJ1-2	-	TRBV19	TGTGCCAGTAGTATACCCCAAAACTATGGCTACACCTTC	CASSIPQNYGYTF
TRBD1	TRBJ1-1	-	TRBV6-6	TGTGCCAGCAATATTGGGACAGGGAGTGAAGCTTTCTTT	CASNIGTGSEAFF
-	TRBJ2-3	once	TRBV5-1	TGCGCCAGCAGCTTGGCCGTGGGAGCCGGGCGTGGTACGCAGTATTTT	CASSLAVGAGRGTQYF
-	TRBJ1-5	-	TRBV30	TGTGCCTGGAGTGCTAACAGGGTTTCGGGTATAAGCAATCAGCCCCAGCATTTT	CAWSANRVSGISNQPQHF
-	TRBJ1-1	-	TRBV2	TGTGCCAGCAGTGGGAGCACAGTGACTATGAACACTGAAGCTTTCTTT	CASSGSTVTMNTEAFF
-	TRBJ2-6	once	TRBV4-1	TGCGCCAGCAGCGGGGGGGCGACTGGGGCCAACGTCCTGACTTTC	CASSGGATGANVLTF
-	TRBJ1-3	-	TRBV5-1	TGCGCCAGCAGCTTCCGGGGGTTAGGTGGAAACACCATATATTTT	CASSFRGLGGNTIYF
TRBD2	TRBJ2-2	-	TRBV7-7	TGTGCCAGCAGCTTAGCGCCGCCGGGGGGAAACACCGGGGAGCTGTTTTTT	CASSLAPPGGNTGELFF
-	TRBJ1-2	-	TRBV25-1	TGTGCCAGCAGTGAATATCCAGGGTCGAGCTATGGCTACACCTTC	CASSEYPGSSYGYTF
-	TRBJ1-5	-	TRBV5-6	TGTGCCAGCAGCTTGGAGGCGGCAGAAAATCAGCCCCAGCATTTT	CASSLEAAENQPQHF
-	TRBJ2-3	-	TRBV12-5	TGTGCTAGTGCTACCGGACAGACCACAGATACGCAGTATTTT	CASATGQTTDTQYF
-	TRBJ1-6	-	TRBV6-5	TGTGCCAGCAGTTCGGGGTCTTGGTCACCCCTCCACTTT	CASSSGSWSPLHF
-	TRBJ1-2	-	TRBV5-1	TGCGCCAGCAGCTTGGGTCCGGGTTCTGGTGGCTACACCTTC	CASSLGPGSGGYTF
TRBD1	TRBJ1-6	-	TRBV6-4	TGTGCCAGCAGTGGACAGGGAGCAAATTCACCCCTCCACTTT	CASSGQGANSPLHF
-	TRBJ1-1	once	TRBV18	TGTGCCAGCTCACCCCGAGAGAACACTGAAGCTTTCTTT	CASSPRENTEAFF
TRBD2	TRBJ2-1	-	TRBV2	TGTGCCAGCAGTGAAAGGCTAGCGGGTTCTAATGAGCAGTTCTTC	CASSERLAGSNEQFF
-	TRBJ1-5	-	TRBV3-1/TRBV3-2	TGTGCCAGCAGCCAAGAAGCGAGCGGAGCCCAGCATTTT	CASSQEASGAQHF
-	TRBJ2-2	-	TRBV7-9	TGTGCCAGCAGCATTCGTTGGGGGGACAGTGGAGCCGGGGAGCTGTTTTTT	CASSIRWGDSGAGELFF